Presented here are 18 T cell receptor beta chains from one specimen sequenced in a study of T cells after posttransplantation cyclophosphamide (dated by TCRdb to about 2016). Libraries came from the immunoSEQ multiplex PCR assay. TCRdb took this table from immuneACCESS and kept in-frame rearrangements with V and J called. Such tables lack part of the clones; where checked against another copy, unresolved V genes explain under half of the gap, and the rest is unexplained. This sample shows approximately 27,000 clones, and none of them turns up only once. The ten largest clones add up to about 1.5% of the sample. The material sequenced was PBMCs. These receptor sequences come from a man aged 50 to 60 in good health, CMV-negative, and a related stem cell transplant donor.

This clone was counted at least ten times. V is TRBV10-3 and J is TRBJ2-7; 9 bases agree with TRBD1. The CDR3 is 14 amino acids. CDR1 is ENHRY and CDR2 is SYGVKD in the germline V gene. V was pared by 6 bases and J by 4 bases, with 7 bases of the junction left unmatched. CDR3 nucleotides: TGTGCCATCAGGGCAGACAGGGGGGGGTACGAGCAGTACTTC. It specifies CAIRADRGGYEQYF.

This clone was recorded at least ten times. V usage is TRBV9 and J usage is TRBJ2-3, with TRBD2 matching over 7 bases. With V trimmed by 0 bases and J by 2 bases, 6 bases remained unmatched. CDR3 size: 16 residues. Germline CDR1 reads SGDLS; CDR2 reads YYNGEE. Here the CDR3 reads CASSVVEGLPTDTQYF. The CDR3 DNA follows: TGTGCCAGCAGCGTAGTGGAGGGACTACCCACAGATACGCAGTATTTT. The entire variable domain, with the rest obtained from reference TRBV9 and TRBJ2-3, is as follows: DSGVTQTPKHLITATGQRVTLRCSPRSGDLSVYWYQQSLDQGLQFLIQYYNGEERAKGNILERFSAQQFPDLHSELNLSSLELGDSALYFCASSVVEGLPTDTQYFGPGTRLTVL.

This clone has ten or more counts. This rearrangement joins TRBV4-1 to TRBJ2-3; D possibly corresponds to TRBD2 (6 bases). This CDR3 contains 16 residues. In germline, CDR1 is MGHRA, CDR2 YSYEKL. Trimming took 0 bases from V and 4 from J, leaving 14 bases between them. The CDR3 DNA reads TGCGCCAGCAGCCAAGATCTTTGGGGGGTCTCAGATACGCAGTATTTT. This gives the protein CASSQDLWGVSDTQYF.

The sample holds many counts of this clone. The rearrangement links TRBV10-3 to TRBJ2-6; 8 nucleotides line up with TRBD2. J gave up 0 bases and V 5 bases, and 15 bases lay outside the gene matches. The CDR3 runs to 20 residues. Germline CDR1 reads ENHRY; CDR2 reads SYGVKD. This CDR3 is CAISTSGTSFFRSGANVLTF. The CDR3 DNA reads TGTGCCATCAGTACCTCCGGGACTAGTTTCTTTCGCTCTGGGGCCAACGTCCTGACTTTC.

This clone was found many times. The rearrangement links TRBV19 to TRBJ1-5, with TRBD1 identical over 8 bases. Germline V lookup: CDR1 LNHDA, CDR2 SQIVND (reference sequence). V was clipped by 5 bases and J by 0 bases; unmatched bases: 12. The CDR3 contains 18 residues. CDR3 sequence (DNA): TGTGCCAGTAGTTCGTGGGACAGGCTAATTTCTAGCAATCAGCCCCAGCATTTT. It specifies CASSSWDRLISSNQPQHF. The full variable domain, its missing parts supplied by reference TRBV19 and TRBJ1-5, is DGGITQSPKYLFRKEGQNVTLSCEQNLNHDAMYWYRQDPGQGLRLIYYSQIVNDFQKGDIAEGYSVSREKKESFPLTVTSAQKNPTAFYLCASSSWDRLISSNQPQHFGDGTRLSIL.

This clone was seen at least ten times. The genes are TRBV5-1 and TRBJ2-1; a weak D match, TRBD2 (5 bases). This CDR3 region has 15 residues. Trimming removed 4 bases at V and 9 bases at J, with 20 bases between. CDR1 is SGHRS and CDR2 is YFSETQ in the germline V gene. The CDR3: CASSPMGEVGFEQFF. CDR3 in DNA: TGCGCCAGCAGCCCGATGGGAGAGGTAGGGTTTGAGCAGTTCTTC.

Many counts were recorded for this clone. This chain joins TRBV27 and TRBJ1-2, with D tentatively TRBD1 (6 bases). V lost 5 bases, J lost 0 bases, and 10 bases lay in between. Germline assignment: CDR1 MNHEY and CDR2 SMNVEV (reference sequence). There are 14 residues in the CDR3. CDR3 protein: CASSRQESNYGYTF. CDR3 in DNA: TGTGCCAGCAGTAGACAGGAATCTAACTATGGCTACACCTTC.

This clone was found many times. The rearrangement uses TRBV9 and TRBJ2-1, with 10 bases fitting TRBD1. The germline CDR1 and CDR2 sequences are SGDLS and YYNGEE. This CDR3 spans 16 amino acids. The V and J ends lost 4 bases and 2 bases, in that order; junction bases with no gene match: 6. CDR3 nucleotide sequence: TGTGCCAGCAGCCTGACGGGACAGGGGACCTACAATGAGCAGTTCTTC. Residues: CASSLTGQGTYNEQFF.

This clone appeared many times. V is TRBV6-1 and J is TRBJ1-2; no clear D gene. With 7 bases removed from V and 2 bases from J, the gap between germline ends came to 5 bases. Germline CDR1 MNHNS, CDR2 SASEGT. CDR3 length: 11 amino acids. CDR3 coding DNA: TGTGCCAGCACGGGGAACTATGGCTACACCTTC. Translation gives CASTGNYGYTF.

This clone was seen a handful of times. The V and J genes are TRBV2 and TRBJ2-5; D is perhaps TRBD1 (6 bases). The end of the DNA is better explained by TRBJ2-7, so the J call may be wrong. This CDR3 contains 15 residues. Germline CDR1 is SNHLY and CDR2 is FYNNEI. The CDR3 DNA reads TGTGCCAGCAGTAAGACCGGGGTGGAAGGGGGCGAGCAGTACTTC. It encodes CASSKTGVEGGEQYF.

This clone was observed many times. The chain links TRBV29-1 to TRBJ1-2; possibly TRBD1 for D (5 bases). V was cut by 0 bases and J by 9 bases, with 17 bases left in between. The germline CDR1 and CDR2 sequences are SQVTM and ANQGSEA. The CDR3 length is 14 residues. CDR3 nucleotides: TGCAGCGTTGAAGATCACAGGACCCGAGAGAGCTACACCTTC. This translates into CSVEDHRTRESYTF.

Ten or more counts support this clone. The CDR3 DNA reads as TGTGCCAGCAGTGATGAGTGGGAGGGGCGCGGCTACACCTTC. It is translated as CASSDEWEGRGYTF. The chain recombines TRBV25-1 with TRBJ1-2, with D perhaps TRBD1 (5 bases). Germline CDR1 and CDR2: MGHDK and SYGVNS. With 3 bases removed from V and 8 bases from J, the gap between germline ends came to 16 bases. This CDR3 spans 14 amino acids.

This clone came up many times. The V and J genes are TRBV4-1 and TRBJ1-1; tentative D call: TRBD1 (5 bases). Germline V gene sequence: CDR1 MGHRA, CDR2 YSYEKL. There are 15 residues in the CDR3. Trimming shortened V by 4 bases and J by 2 bases, and 14 bases separated the two germline ends. CDR3 coding DNA: TGCGCCAGCAGCCTATTTACAGGCATCAACACTGAAGCTTTCTTT. This encodes CASSLFTGINTEAFF.

This clone was picked up many times. CDR3 loop: CASRRQGVEKLFF. The CDR3 nucleotides read TGTGCCAGCAGGCGACAGGGAGTCGAAAAACTGTTTTTT. V gene TRBV6-5 combines with J gene TRBJ1-4, with 7 bases fitting TRBD1. CDR1 MNHEY and CDR2 SVGAGI come from the germline V gene. The CDR3 is 13 amino acids. J lost 8 bases, V lost 6 bases, and 6 bases had no gene match.

The table lists this clone with many counts. The rearrangement links TRBV19 to TRBJ2-1; 13 nucleotides align to TRBD2. Germline V gene data show CDR1 as LNHDA and CDR2 as SQIVND (reference sequence). The V gene end was trimmed by 1 base and the J gene end by 13 bases; junction bases not matched to a gene: 10. This CDR3 is 16 amino acids long. The CDR3: CASSIASGLAGRQQFF. CDR3 nucleotide sequence: TGTGCCAGTAGTATAGCGTCGGGACTAGCGGGACGCCAACAGTTCTTC.

This clone was seen many times. V usage is TRBV6-1 and J usage is TRBJ1-1; D gene unclear. CDR3 length equals 13 residues. The germline gives CDR1 MNHNS, CDR2 SASEGT. Trimming took 0 bases from V and 10 from J, leaving 12 bases between them. The CDR3 sequence is CASSEAEESRAFF. The CDR3 DNA sequence: TGTGCCAGCAGTGAAGCCGAGGAATCAAGAGCTTTCTTT.

This clone was found many times. V usage is TRBV15 and J usage is TRBJ2-7, with D possibly being TRBD2 (6 bases). CDR1 is LNHNV, CDR2 YYDKDF, per germline (reference sequence). The CDR3 runs to 15 residues. The V gene lost 5 bases and the J gene lost 0 bases, with 14 bases spanning the gap. As DNA, the CDR3 is TGTGCCACCAGCGATGCAGCGGGTTACTCCTACGAGCAGTACTTC. Its translation: CATSDAAGYSYEQYF.

This clone was seen repeatedly, ten times or more. The rearrangement uses TRBV10-1 and TRBJ2-2; 14 bases match TRBD2. Germline lookup yields CDR1 WNHNN and CDR2 SYGVQD (reference sequence). Trimming removed 4 bases from V and 9 bases from J; junction bases left unmatched: 7. This CDR3 contains 16 residues. In DNA form, the CDR3 reads TGCGCCAGCAGTGCCCCCGGACTAGCGGGAGGCCGGGAGCTGTTTTTT. Amino acids: CASSAPGLAGGRELFF.